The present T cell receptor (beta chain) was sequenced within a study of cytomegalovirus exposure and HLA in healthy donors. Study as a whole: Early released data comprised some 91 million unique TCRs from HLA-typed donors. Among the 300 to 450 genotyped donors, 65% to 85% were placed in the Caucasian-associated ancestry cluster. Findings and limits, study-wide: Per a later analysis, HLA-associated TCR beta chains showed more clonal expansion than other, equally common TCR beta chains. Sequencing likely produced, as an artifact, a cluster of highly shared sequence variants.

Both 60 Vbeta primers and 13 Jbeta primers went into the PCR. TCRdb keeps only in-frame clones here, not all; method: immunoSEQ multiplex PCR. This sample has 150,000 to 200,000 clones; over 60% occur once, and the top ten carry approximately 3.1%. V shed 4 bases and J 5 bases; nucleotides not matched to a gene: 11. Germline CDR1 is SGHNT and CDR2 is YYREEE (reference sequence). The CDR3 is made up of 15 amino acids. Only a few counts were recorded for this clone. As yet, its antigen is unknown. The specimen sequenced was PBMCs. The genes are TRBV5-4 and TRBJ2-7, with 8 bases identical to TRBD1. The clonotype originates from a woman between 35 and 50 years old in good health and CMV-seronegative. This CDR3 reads CASSPRLDRVNEQYF. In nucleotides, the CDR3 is TGTGCCAGCAGCCCTCGGCTGGACAGGGTGAACGAGCAGTACTTC.